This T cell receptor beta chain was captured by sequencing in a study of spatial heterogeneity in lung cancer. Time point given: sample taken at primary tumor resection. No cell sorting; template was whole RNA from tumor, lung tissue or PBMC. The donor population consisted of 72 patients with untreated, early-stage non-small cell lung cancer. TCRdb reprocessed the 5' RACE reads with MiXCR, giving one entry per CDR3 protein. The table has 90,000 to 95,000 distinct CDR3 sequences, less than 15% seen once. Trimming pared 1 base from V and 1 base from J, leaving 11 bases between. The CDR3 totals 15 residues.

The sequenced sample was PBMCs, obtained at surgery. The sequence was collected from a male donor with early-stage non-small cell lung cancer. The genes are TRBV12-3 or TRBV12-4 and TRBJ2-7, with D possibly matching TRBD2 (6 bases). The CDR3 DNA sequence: TGTGCCAGCAGTTTAGTTGGGACTTGGTCCTACGAGCAGTACTTC. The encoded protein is CASSLVGTWSYEQYF.